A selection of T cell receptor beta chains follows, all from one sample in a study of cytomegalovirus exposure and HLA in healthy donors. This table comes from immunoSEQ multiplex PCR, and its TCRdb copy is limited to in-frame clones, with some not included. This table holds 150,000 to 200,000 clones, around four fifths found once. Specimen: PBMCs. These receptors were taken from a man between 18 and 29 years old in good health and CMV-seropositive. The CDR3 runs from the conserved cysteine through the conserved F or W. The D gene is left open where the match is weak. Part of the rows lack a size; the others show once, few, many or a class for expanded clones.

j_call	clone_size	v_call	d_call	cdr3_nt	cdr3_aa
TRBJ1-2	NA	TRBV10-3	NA	TGTGCCGCGGCGGGTAGGGTCGGTTATGGCTACACCTTC	CAAAGRVGYGYTF
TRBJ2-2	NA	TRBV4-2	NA	TGTGCCAGCAGCCAGGGGGCCAGGGACACCGGGGAGCTGTTTTTT	CASSQGARDTGELFF
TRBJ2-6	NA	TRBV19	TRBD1	TGTGCCAGTAGTATCGTGGGGCAGGGGGCCGGGGCCAACGTCCTGACTTTC	CASSIVGQGAGANVLTF
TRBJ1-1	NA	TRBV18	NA	TGTGCCAGCTCACCAAAGGGGCCTTTGGGGACTGAAGCTTTCTTT	CASSPKGPLGTEAFF
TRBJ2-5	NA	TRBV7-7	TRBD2	TGTGCCAGCAGTCTCGGACTAGCGGTTACAGAGACCCAGTACTTC	CASSLGLAVTETQYF
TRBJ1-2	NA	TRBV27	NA	TGTGCCAGCAGTTTGACAAGGAACTATGGCTACACCTTC	CASSLTRNYGYTF
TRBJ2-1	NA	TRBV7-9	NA	TGTGCCAGCCAGGTTACAGGGAAGAATGAGCAGTTCTTC	CASQVTGKNEQFF
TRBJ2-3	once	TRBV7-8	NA	TGTGCCAGCTCCCCGGGTGCAGATACGCAGTATTTT	CASSPGADTQYF
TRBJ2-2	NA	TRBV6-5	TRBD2	TGTGCCAGCAGAACTAGCGGGAACACCGGGGAGCTGTTTTTT	CASRTSGNTGELFF
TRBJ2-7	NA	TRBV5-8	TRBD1	TGTGCCAGCAGCTGGGGTCGACAGGGCAACGAGCAGTACTTC	CASSWGRQGNEQYF
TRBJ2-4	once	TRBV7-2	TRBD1	TGTGCCAGCAGCTTTCCAGGGGGTCTCAAAAACATTCAGTACTTC	CASSFPGGLKNIQYF
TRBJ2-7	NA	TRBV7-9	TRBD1	TGTGCCAGCAACCCAGACAGGGGGCTCCACGAGCAGTACTTC	CASNPDRGLHEQYF
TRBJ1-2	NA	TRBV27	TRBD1	TGTGCCAGCAGTTTAGGAGGGGGCTTTAACTATGGCTACACCTTC	CASSLGGGFNYGYTF
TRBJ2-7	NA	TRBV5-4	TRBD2	TGTGCCAGCAGCCCGAGACTAGCGACTGGGTACGAGCAGTACTTC	CASSPRLATGYEQYF
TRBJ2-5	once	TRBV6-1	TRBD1	TGTGCCAGCAGTGGCCCGGGACAGGGGCTGACCCAGTACTTC	CASSGPGQGLTQYF
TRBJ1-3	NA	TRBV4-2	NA	TGTGCCAGCAAGGAGGTCGCTGGAAACACCATATATTTT	CASKEVAGNTIYF
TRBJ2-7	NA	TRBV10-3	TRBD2	TGTGCCATCAGTGATCGGCTAGCGGGTGTCTACGAGCAGTACTTC	CAISDRLAGVYEQYF
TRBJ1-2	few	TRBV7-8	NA	TGTGCCAGCAGCTTAGCTCGGGATGGAGACTATGGCTACACCTTC	CASSLARDGDYGYTF
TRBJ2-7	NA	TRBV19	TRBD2	TGTGCCAGTAGTATTGCGGGAGGAACCTACGAGCAGTACTTC	CASSIAGGTYEQYF
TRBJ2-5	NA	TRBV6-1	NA	TGTGCCAGCACCCTCGGTGGACAGTCGGAGACCCAGTACTTC	CASTLGGQSETQYF
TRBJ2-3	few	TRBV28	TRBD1	TGTGCCAGCAGTACCGGGACAGGGGCCACAGATACGCAGTATTTT	CASSTGTGATDTQYF
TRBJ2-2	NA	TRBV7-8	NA	TGTGCCAGCAGCTGGACTCCGGTAGGGTGGACCGGGGAGCTGTTTTTT	CASSWTPVGWTGELFF
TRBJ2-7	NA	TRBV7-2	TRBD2	TGTGCCAGCAGCCCCCGAGCGGGGGGCGCCTCCTACGAGCAGTACTTC	CASSPRAGGASYEQYF
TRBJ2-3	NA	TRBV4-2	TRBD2	TGTGCCAGCAGCCAAGATGAACTAGCGCCAACAGATACGCAGTATTTT	CASSQDELAPTDTQYF
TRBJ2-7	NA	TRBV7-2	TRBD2	TGTGCCAGCAGCTTAGGCGCGGGAGGACGCTCCTACGAGCAGTACTTC	CASSLGAGGRSYEQYF
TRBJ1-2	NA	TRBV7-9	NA	TGTGCCAGCAGCTCGGCTAGACAGGTTAGCTATGGCTACACCTTC	CASSSARQVSYGYTF
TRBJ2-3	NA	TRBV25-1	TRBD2	TGTGCCAGCAGTGATGGGGGGACTAGCGGGACAGTCACAGATACGCAGTATTTT	CASSDGGTSGTVTDTQYF
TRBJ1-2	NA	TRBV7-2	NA	TGTGCCAGCAGCCCCTTGGCGGGGGGCGCATATGGCTACACCTTC	CASSPLAGGAYGYTF
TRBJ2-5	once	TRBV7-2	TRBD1	TGTGCCAGCAGCTCCCGAGGGCAGGGGGCTGGAGAGACCCAGTACTTC	CASSSRGQGAGETQYF
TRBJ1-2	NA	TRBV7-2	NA	TGTGCCAGCAGCTCGGGGTTCCCGGGGGATGGCTACACCTTC	CASSSGFPGDGYTF
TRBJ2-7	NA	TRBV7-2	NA	TGTGCCAGCAGCTTAGACTCCTCCTACGAGCAGTACTTC	CASSLDSSYEQYF
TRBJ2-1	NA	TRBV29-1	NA	TGCAGCGTTGAAGAAGGTAGCGGTTCCTACAATGAGCAGTTCTTC	CSVEEGSGSYNEQFF
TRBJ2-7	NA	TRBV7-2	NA	TGTGCCAGCAGCTTAGTAGTTAATAGTTATTACGAGCAGTACTTC	CASSLVVNSYYEQYF
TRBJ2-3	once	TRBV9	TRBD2	TGTGCCAGCAGCGTAGGCGCGGGAGGCGTCCCAGATACGCAGTATTTT	CASSVGAGGVPDTQYF
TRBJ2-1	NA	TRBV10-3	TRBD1	TGTGCCATCAGGGGGGACAGGGGGCCCAATGAGCAGTTCTTC	CAIRGDRGPNEQFF
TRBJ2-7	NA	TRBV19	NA	TGTGCCAACCCCGTGGGCCGGCCCTACGAGCAGTACTTC	CANPVGRPYEQYF
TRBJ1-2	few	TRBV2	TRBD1	TGTGCCAGCAGTGGGACAGGGGGCGGAGGCTATGGCTACACCTTC	CASSGTGGGGYGYTF
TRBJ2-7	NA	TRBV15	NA	TGTGCCACCAGCAGAGATCGAGTAGGGGACGAGCAGTACTTC	CATSRDRVGDEQYF
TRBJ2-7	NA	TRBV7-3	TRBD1	TGTGCCAGCAGCTATCGACAGGGGACCGAGCAGTACTTC	CASSYRQGTEQYF
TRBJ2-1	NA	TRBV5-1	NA	TGCGCCAGCAGCTTGGGCGTAGCTAACAATGAGCAGTTCTTC	CASSLGVANNEQFF
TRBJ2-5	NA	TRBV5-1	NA	TGCGCCAGCAGGCCCGCCCTTAACGGCCAAGAGACCCAGTACTTC	CASRPALNGQETQYF
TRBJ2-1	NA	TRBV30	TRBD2	TGTGCCTGGAGTATCCGGACTAGGGTCTACAATGAGCAGTTCTTC	CAWSIRTRVYNEQFF